Listed below are T cell receptor beta chains from one sample, sequenced in a study of cytomegalovirus exposure and HLA in healthy donors. The data were produced by immunoSEQ multiplex PCR, yet TCRdb's version contains in-frame clones alone and is incomplete. The sample carries fewer than 100,000 clones, about three quarters recorded once. The sample consisted of PBMCs. These receptors came from a male donor in good health and CMV-seropositive. The CDR3 runs from the conserved cysteine through the conserved F or W. The D gene is left open where the match is weak. Only part of the rows carry a size: once, few, many, or a class if the clone is expanded.

size	V	D	J	DNA	CDR3
-	TRBV4-3	-	TRBJ2-6	TGCGCCAGCAGCCAGGATGACAACTCTGGGGCCAACGTCCTGACTTTC	CASSQDDNSGANVLTF
few	TRBV5-5	-	TRBJ2-7	TGTGCCAGCAGCTTGGGGAGCTCCTACGAGCAGTACTTC	CASSLGSSYEQYF
-	TRBV19	-	TRBJ1-5	TGTGCCAGTAGTGGGGGGGGCTCTTGGGGGAGCAATCAGCCCCAGCATTTT	CASSGGGSWGSNQPQHF
-	TRBV7-3	-	TRBJ2-3	TGTGCCAGCAGCTTATTCCCTTGGGGAGACACAGATACGCAGTATTTT	CASSLFPWGDTDTQYF
-	TRBV7-6	TRBD2	TRBJ2-5	TGTGCCAGCAGCTTATATCCGAGTAGCGGGAAAGGGAAAGAGACCCAGTACTTC	CASSLYPSSGKGKETQYF
-	TRBV27	TRBD2	TRBJ2-3	TGTGCCAGCAGTCGACGGACGGCGGGAGGGCCCTTTTCCCCCACAGATACGCAGTATTTT	CASSRRTAGGPFSPTDTQYF
-	TRBV4-1	TRBD1	TRBJ2-2	TGCGCCAGCAGCCAACTTCAGGGACAGGCCACCGGGGAGCTGTTTTTT	CASSQLQGQATGELFF
-	TRBV7-2	-	TRBJ2-6	TGTGCCAGCAGCTTATACGAGGTACTCTCTGGGGCCAACGTCCTGACTTTC	CASSLYEVLSGANVLTF
few	TRBV29-1	-	TRBJ2-6	TGCAGCGTTGACTCCTCTGGGGCCAACGTCCTGACTTTC	CSVDSSGANVLTF
-	TRBV18	TRBD2	TRBJ2-7	TGTGCCAGCTCTTTCGGACTAGCTGATACCTACGAGCAGTACTTC	CASSFGLADTYEQYF
-	TRBV5-1	-	TRBJ2-7	TGCGCCAGCAGCGCTCGGACGGGAACCTCCTACGAGCAGTACTTC	CASSARTGTSYEQYF
few	TRBV6-6	-	TRBJ2-5	TGTGCCAGCAGTTCGACCGACAGCCAGACGGAGACCCAGTACTTC	CASSSTDSQTETQYF
-	TRBV28	TRBD2	TRBJ2-1	TGTGCCAGCAGTCCCCAGACTAGCTGGGCCTACAATGAGCAGTTCTTC	CASSPQTSWAYNEQFF